A single T cell receptor beta chain is shown here with its context. Its matching antigen is unknown. This sample is part of a study of molecular identifiers for immune sequencing clone quantification. With listed TCR primers and previously described methods, bulk TCR libraries were prepared. TCRdb analysed the PCR reads with MiXCR anew, one entry per CDR3 protein. The repertoire holds just under 650,000 distinct CDR3 sequences, with about 20% as singletons. V was clipped by 6 bases and J by 1 base, with 9 bases between them. CDR1 and CDR2 (germline): MNHEY, SMNVEV (reference sequence). This CDR3 is built from 13 residues. General study results and limits: A shared barcode on identical TCR molecules could lead to underestimated sizes for highly expanded clones.

Naive CD8 libraries came from around 18,000 to 910,000 sorted cells with 10%, 30% or 50% RNA. Naive CD8 T cells were picked out by sorting for CD8+CD4-CCR7+CD45RA+. The chain combines TRBV27 with TRBJ1-1; D is undetermined. The receptor comes from a human donor in good health. Some libraries in this study had Jurkat cell RNA spiked in. The sequencing sample was made of naive CD8+ T cells from blood, with Jurkat cell RNA spiked in. The subset: FACS-sorted CD8+CD4-CCR7+CD45RA+ naive T cells. Written as DNA, the CDR3 is TGTGCCAGCAGCCCTGTACGGAACACTGAAGCTTTCTTT. The encoded protein is CASSPVRNTEAFF.